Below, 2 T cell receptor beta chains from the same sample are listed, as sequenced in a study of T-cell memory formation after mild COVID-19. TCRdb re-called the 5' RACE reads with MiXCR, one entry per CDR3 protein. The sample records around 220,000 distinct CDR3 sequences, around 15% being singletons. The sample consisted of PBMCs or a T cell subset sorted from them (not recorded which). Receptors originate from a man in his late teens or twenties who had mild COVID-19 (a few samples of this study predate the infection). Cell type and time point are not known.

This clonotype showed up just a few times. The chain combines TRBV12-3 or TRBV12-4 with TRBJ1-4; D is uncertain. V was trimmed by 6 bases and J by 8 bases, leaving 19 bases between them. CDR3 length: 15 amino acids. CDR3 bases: TGTGCCAGCAGCCCCGGCGACGCTTTATGGGAAAAACTGTTTTTT. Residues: CASSPGDALWEKLFF.

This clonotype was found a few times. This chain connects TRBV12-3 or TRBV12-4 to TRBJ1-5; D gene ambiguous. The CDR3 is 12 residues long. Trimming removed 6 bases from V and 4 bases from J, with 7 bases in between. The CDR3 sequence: CASSQINQPQHF. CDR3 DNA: TGTGCCAGCAGCCAAATAAATCAGCCCCAGCATTTT.